This T cell receptor (beta chain) was obtained from a study of spatial heterogeneity in lung cancer. For the study at large: Each unique TCR and UMI combination was seen more than ten times on average in raw reads. Regarding the study as a whole: Mutation counts in tumors were tracked by counts of expanded intratumoral alpha and beta TCRs.

The length of the CDR3 is 14 residues. With 3 bases clipped from V and 4 bases from J, the junction kept 5 bases outside the gene matches. The germline V gene has CDR1 SGHTA and CDR2 FQGNSA. Via MiXCR, TCRdb re-called the 5' RACE reads, giving one row per CDR3 protein. The sample has 3,500 to 4,500 distinct CDR3 sequences; around a tenth are singletons. Time point given: sample taken at primary tumor resection. Tumor, nontumor lung or frozen PBMC supplied whole RNA, sequenced without sorting. This clonotype is deemed medium-sized. The target antigen is unknown. This beta chain appears as a stray read in a library generated for alpha chains; its size is not informative.

The chain uses TRBV7-2 and TRBJ2-7, with 8 bases lining up with TRBD1. The sequence was obtained from a male donor with early-stage non-small cell lung cancer. Specimen: lung tumor tissue, collected at surgery. DNA for the CDR3: TGTGCCAGCAGCTTCGGCAGGGGGCAATACGAGCAGTACTTC. This codes for CASSFGRGQYEQYF.